The 17 T cell receptor beta chains given below trace back to one sample, sequenced in a study of siplizumab effects on memory and regulatory T cells. Libraries were prepared by immunoSEQ multiplex PCR; TCRdb keeps only in-frame clonotypes and omits some of them. In the table there are about 56,000 clones, around 97% of which are singletons. The sample comprised naive CD8+ T cells sorted from blood. These receptors originate from a human donor in good health.

This sequence joins TRBV9 and TRBJ1-4; 7 bases align to TRBD1. The J segment lost 8 bases and the V segment lost 3 bases, leaving 4 bases of the junction unmatched. The CDR3 covers 13 residues. Per the germline V gene, CDR1 is SGDLS and CDR2 is YYNGEE. The CDR3 DNA reads TGTGCCAGCAGCGCATCGACAGGGGAAAAACTGTTTTTT. The encoded protein is CASSASTGEKLFF.

The chain couples TRBV2 to TRBJ2-7, with unresolved D. The germline gives CDR1 SNHLY, CDR2 FYNNEI. V lost 4 bases to trimming and J lost 4 bases, with 14 bases between them. The CDR3 length is 14 residues. The CDR3 DNA is TGTGCCAGCAGTGCCGGAGATAGCCGATACGAGCAGTACTTC. It is translated as CASSAGDSRYEQYF.

The chain recombines TRBV15 with TRBJ2-2; weak D call: TRBD2 (6 bases). V gave up 5 bases and J gave up 8 bases, with 9 bases separating them. CDR3 length equals 12 residues. From germline, CDR1 is LNHNV and CDR2 YYDKDF (reference sequence). The chain's CDR3 is CATSLSGGELFF. CDR3 nucleotides: TGTGCCACCAGCCTAAGCGGGGGGGAGCTGTTTTTT.

Only one count was recorded for this clone. The V call is TRBV18, the J call TRBJ2-3; the match to TRBD2 covers 7 bases. The germline V gene has CDR1 KGHSH and CDR2 LQKENI. Unmatched junction bases numbered 4, after V lost 3 bases and J lost 1 base. The CDR3 consists of 15 residues. This chain's CDR3 is CASSPALAGTDTQYF. Here the CDR3 DNA reads TGTGCCAGCTCACCGGCGCTAGCGGGCACAGATACGCAGTATTTT.

The chain joins TRBV4-1 to TRBJ1-2, with 8 nucleotides matching TRBD1. The V gene end was trimmed by 0 bases and the J gene end by 4 bases; junction bases not matched to a gene: 4. Germline lookup yields CDR1 MGHRA and CDR2 YSYEKL. The CDR3 length is 15 residues. The CDR3 sequence is CASSQDNDRGYGYTF. The CDR3 DNA sequence: TGCGCCAGCAGCCAAGATAACGACAGGGGCTATGGCTACACCTTC.

CDR3 coding DNA: TGTGCCAGTGGAAAGCTGAACACTGAAGCTTTCTTT. This sequence encodes CASGKLNTEAFF. The genes are TRBV27 and TRBJ1-1; no definite D call. This CDR3 spans 12 amino acids. In germline, CDR1 is MNHEY, CDR2 SMNVEV (reference sequence). Trimming removed 9 bases at V and 0 bases at J, with 8 bases between.

The J gene is TRBJ2-3, the V gene TRBV19; TRBD2 matches at 9 bases. The trim removed 0 bases at V and 2 bases at J, leaving 6 bases unmatched. CDR1 and CDR2 (germline): LNHDA, SQIVND (reference sequence). The CDR3 contains 17 residues. CDR3 amino acids: CASSIDLAGGYTDTQYF. CDR3 bases: TGTGCCAGTAGTATAGATCTGGCGGGAGGGTACACAGATACGCAGTATTTT.

V is TRBV4-3 and J is TRBJ2-7; 7 nucleotides line up with TRBD2. This CDR3 has 14 residues. The V and J ends lost 4 bases and 6 bases, in that order; junction bases with no gene match: 9. In germline, CDR1 is LGHNA, CDR2 YSLEER. CDR3 residues: CASSPSGGSGEQYF. DNA of the CDR3: TGCGCCAGCAGCCCTTCGGGGGGAAGTGGCGAGCAGTACTTC.

This chain joins TRBV27 and TRBJ2-2; no firm D call. The ends were cut back, 4 bases at V and 6 bases at J, with 9 bases in the middle. There are 13 residues in the CDR3. Germline V gene sequence: CDR1 MNHEY, CDR2 SMNVEV (reference sequence). In DNA, the CDR3 is TGTGCCAGCAGTTGGGTCCCATCCGGGGAGCTGTTTTTT. It specifies CASSWVPSGELFF.

The chain couples TRBV4-1 to TRBJ2-7; D is undetermined. V lost 0 bases and J lost 4, with 10 bases in between. CDR1 and CDR2 from the germline V gene are MGHRA and YSYEKL. CDR3 length: 14 amino acids. CDR3 loop: CASSQEIRVYEQYF. The CDR3 bases are TGCGCCAGCAGCCAAGAAATTCGGGTATACGAGCAGTACTTC.

The genes are TRBV4-2 and TRBJ1-2; 7 bases agree with TRBD1. This CDR3 has 16 residues. The germline V gene has CDR1 LGHNA and CDR2 YNFKEQ. J lost 4 bases, V lost 0 bases, and 8 bases had no gene match. The CDR3 loop reads CASSQEKGAVSYGYTF. Here the CDR3 DNA reads TGTGCCAGCAGCCAAGAAAAGGGGGCGGTTTCCTATGGCTACACCTTC.

The chain links TRBV27 to TRBJ2-1; 14 bases agree with TRBD2. The CDR3 runs to 17 residues. In germline, CDR1 is MNHEY, CDR2 SMNVEV (reference sequence). The V segment lost 7 bases and the J segment 7 bases; nucleotides outside the gene matches: 12. The CDR3 DNA sequence: TGTGCCAGCACCCTAAGACTAGCGGGAGGGCCAGGGAATGAGCAGTTCTTC. This gives the protein CASTLRLAGGPGNEQFF.

Points on this clone: The junction does not match germline at one end; this may be a read error. V is TRBV7-7 and J is TRBJ2-1; 11 bases are a match to TRBD2. This CDR3 is 18 amino acids long. Germline-derived CDR1 and CDR2 are SSHAT and FNYEAQ (reference sequence). The chain's CDR3 is CASSPTSGSSSSYNEQFF. The CDR3 bases are TGTGCTAGCAGCCCTACTAGCGGGAGTTCAAGCTCCTACAATGAGCAGTTCTTC. Complete variable domain (other parts from reference TRBV7-7 and TRBJ2-1): GAGVSQSPRYKVTKRGQDVTLRCDPISSHATLYWYQQALGQGPEFLTYFNYEAQPDKSGLPSDRFSAERPEGSISTLTIQRTEQRDSAMYRCASSPTSGSSSSYNEQFFGPGTRLTVL.

The genes are TRBV7-9 and TRBJ2-1; TRBD2 matches 10 bases. CDR1 SEHNR and CDR2 FQNEAQ come from the germline V gene (reference sequence). The CDR3 totals 16 residues. Trimming took 4 bases from V and 9 from J; bases not matched to a gene: 12. CDR3 sequence (DNA): TGTGCCAGCAGCTCACCTGGGCTAGCGGGAGTTGGTGAGCAGTTCTTC. Translating it yields CASSSPGLAGVGEQFF. The variable domain in full, with the rest retrieved from reference TRBV7-9 and TRBJ2-1, is DTGVSQNPRHKITKRGQNVTFRCDPISEHNRLYWYRQTLGQGPEFLTYFQNEAQLEKSRLLSDRFSAERPKGSFSTLEIQRTEQGDSAMYLCASSSPGLAGVGEQFFGPGTRLTVL.

The chain joins TRBV7-9 to TRBJ2-2; D may be TRBD1 (5 bases). V was trimmed by 7 bases and J by 6 bases, leaving 27 bases between them. Germline values: CDR1 SEHNR, CDR2 FQNEAQ (reference sequence). The CDR3 runs 18 residues. CDR3 DNA: TGTGCCAGCACCAAAACGATGCAGGGAACCATTTTCCCCGGGGAGCTGTTTTTT. Translated, it gives CASTKTMQGTIFPGELFF.

The V gene is TRBV9, the J gene TRBJ1-2; D call uncertain. The CDR3 loop spans 12 amino acids. Germline-derived CDR1 and CDR2 are SGDLS and YYNGEE. V shed 4 bases and J shed 4 bases, with 8 bases lying between them. CDR3 loop: CASSPGGYGYTF. CDR3 bases: TGTGCCAGCAGCCCCGGTGGCTATGGCTACACCTTC.

This clone was counted once. This sequence joins TRBV9 and TRBJ2-3, with D possibly TRBD1 on 5 matching bases. Trimming stripped 0 bases from V and 3 bases from J, with 11 bases between. The CDR3 has 15 residues. Germline V gene sequence: CDR1 SGDLS, CDR2 YYNGEE. The CDR3 sequence is CASSVARGITDTQYF. CDR3 DNA sequence: TGTGCCAGCAGCGTAGCTAGGGGTATAACAGATACGCAGTATTTT.